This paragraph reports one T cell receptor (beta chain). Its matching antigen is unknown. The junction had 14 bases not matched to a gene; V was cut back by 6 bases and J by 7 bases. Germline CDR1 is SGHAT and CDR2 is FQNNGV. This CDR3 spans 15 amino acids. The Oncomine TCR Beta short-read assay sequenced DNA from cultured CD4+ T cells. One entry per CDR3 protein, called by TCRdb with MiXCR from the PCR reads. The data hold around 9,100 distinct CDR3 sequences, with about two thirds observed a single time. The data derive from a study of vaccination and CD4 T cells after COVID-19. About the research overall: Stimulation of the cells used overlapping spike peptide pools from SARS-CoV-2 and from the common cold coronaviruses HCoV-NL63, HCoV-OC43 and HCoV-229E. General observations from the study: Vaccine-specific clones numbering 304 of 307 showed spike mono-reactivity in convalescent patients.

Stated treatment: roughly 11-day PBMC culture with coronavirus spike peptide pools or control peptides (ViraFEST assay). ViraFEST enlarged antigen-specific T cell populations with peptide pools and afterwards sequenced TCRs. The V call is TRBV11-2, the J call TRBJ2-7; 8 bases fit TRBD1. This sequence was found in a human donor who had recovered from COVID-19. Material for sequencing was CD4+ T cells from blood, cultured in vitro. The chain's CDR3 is CASSLLDRVGREQYF. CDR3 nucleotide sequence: TGTGCCAGCAGTTTACTGGACAGGGTGGGTCGGGAGCAGTACTTC.